This is a list of T cell receptor beta chains from one sample in a study of blood T cell repertoires in COVID-19. Profiling relied on immunoSEQ multiplex PCR, and the TCRdb table lists in-frame clones only, not all of them. The repertoire holds 65,000 to 70,000 clones, with about 93% as singletons. The source material was peripheral blood. Receptor source: a man between 65 and 85 years old with active COVID-19. The CDR3 runs from the conserved cysteine through the conserved F or W. D genes are given only for firm matches. Size is stated for part of the rows, as once, few or many counts, or as a class when the clone is expanded.

NA	TRBV28	TRBD2	TRBJ2-3	CASSSWTSGGASTDTQYF	TGTGCCAGCAGTTCTTGGACTAGCGGGGGGGCTAGCACAGATACGCAGTATTTT
NA	TRBV7-3	NA	TRBJ1-2	CASSFDQASMDGYTF	TGTGCCAGCAGCTTCGATCAGGCCTCGATGGATGGCTACACCTTC
NA	TRBV5-6	NA	TRBJ2-7	CASLSQPPRWYF	TGTGCCAGCTTGAGCCAACCCCCTAGGTGGTACTTC
once	TRBV20-1	NA	TRBJ1-2	CNASGKRQEYGYTF	TGCAATGCCAGTGGCAAGCGCCAAGAGTATGGCTACACCTTC
NA	TRBV5-1	TRBD2	TRBJ2-3	CASSLSTGGGTDTQYF	TGCGCCAGCAGCTTGAGTACGGGAGGGGGCACAGATACGCAGTATTTT
NA	TRBV27	TRBD1	TRBJ2-7	CASSLSGQGLYEQYF	TGTGCCAGCAGTTTATCGGGACAGGGATTGTACGAGCAGTACTTC
NA	TRBV7-8	TRBD2	TRBJ2-5	CASSLALAGLEETQYF	TGTGCCAGCAGCTTAGCGCTAGCGGGGTTGGAAGAGACCCAGTACTTC
NA	TRBV6-6	TRBD2	TRBJ2-3	CASNSLAGLTDTQYF	TGTGCCAGCAATTCACTAGCGGGGCTCACAGATACGCAGTATTTT
NA	TRBV4-3	TRBD1	TRBJ2-1	CASSQDLRQGTYNEQFF	TGCGCCAGCAGCCAAGATTTGAGACAGGGAACCTACAATGAGCAGTTCTTC
NA	TRBV7-2	TRBD1	TRBJ2-7	CASSRQGQEQYF	TGTGCCAGCAGTCGACAGGGACAAGAGCAGTACTTC
NA	TRBV5-6	NA	TRBJ2-1	CASSLGGSDNYNEQFF	TGTGCCAGCAGCCTTGGGGGCAGCGACAACTACAATGAGCAGTTCTTC
NA	TRBV2	TRBD1	TRBJ1-3	CASNPGQKISGNTIYF	TGTGCCAGCAATCCGGGACAGAAGATCTCTGGAAACACCATATATTTT